The 27 T cell receptor beta chains given below trace back to one sample, sequenced in a study of human T cells and chemical hapten exposure (dated by TCRdb to about 2021). Unfractionated whole blood was collected in Tempus Blood RNA tubes, and total RNA was extracted from that blood. Library preparation attached unique molecular identifiers to individual cDNA molecules for quantitative, reproducible TCR counting. The raw public reads went through TCRdb reprocessing: fastp at Q25, MiXCR clone calling, in-frame beta chains kept. Rows merge per CDR3 protein into single entries with the most common DNA and genes. The sample includes fewer than 150,000 distinct CDR3 sequences, with approximately 9% observed a single time. The top ten clonotypes cover approximately 1.4% of the sample. The sequenced sample consisted of whole blood. The source is a human donor in good health. Some clones in this sample may be carry-over from other donors' samples. Donor details come from another sample of the same person, matched by shared clones.

This chain connects TRBV5-1 to TRBJ2-5; 7 bases fit TRBD1. V dropped 4 bases and J dropped 2; count of bases not matched to a gene: 5. The CDR3 runs to 14 residues. CDR1 SGHRS and CDR2 YFSETQ come from the germline V gene. The CDR3 nucleotides are TGCGCCAGCAGCCCAGGACAGGTTCAAGAGACCCAGTACTTC. As protein: CASSPGQVQETQYF.

Only a few counts were recorded for this clonotype. The J gene is TRBJ2-7, the V gene TRBV5-4, with 11 bases aligning to TRBD2. The germline CDR1 and CDR2 sequences are SGHNT and YYREEE (reference sequence). V lost 4 bases and J lost 7; bases outside the gene matches: 7. The CDR3 spans 14 residues. In nucleotides, the CDR3 is TGTGCCAGCAGCGGGGGACTAGCGGTCAGGGAGCAGTACTTC. Its translation is CASSGGLAVREQYF.

A few counts support this clonotype. This chain connects TRBV6-5 to TRBJ2-5; 14 bases map to TRBD2. V trimming: 2 bases; J trimming: 6 bases; junction bases outside the gene matches: 5. The CDR3 consists of 16 residues. Germline lookup yields CDR1 MNHEY and CDR2 SVGAGI. CDR3 nucleotide sequence: TGTGCCAGCAGTTACCTTGGGACTAGCGGGAGTAAGACCCAGTACTTC. This codes for CASSYLGTSGSKTQYF.

This clonotype was observed a few times. The chain combines TRBV5-1 with TRBJ2-5; D unclear. The CDR3 covers 14 residues. CDR1 SGHRS and CDR2 YFSETQ come from the germline V gene. V was clipped by 3 bases and J by 4 bases, with 13 bases between them. As DNA, the CDR3 is TGCGCCAGCAGCTCGCCCCCACCGGGAGAGACCCAGTACTTC. Translation gives CASSSPPPGETQYF.

The rearrangement uses TRBV4-3 and TRBJ1-1; D is perhaps TRBD1 (5 bases). The germline CDR1 and CDR2 sequences are LGHNA and YSLEER. The V end lost 0 bases, the J end lost 14 bases, and 22 bases lay between the germline ends. CDR3 length: 15 residues. Here the CDR3 reads CASSQERGLMLGGFF. The CDR3 DNA reads as TGCGCCAGCAGCCAAGAAAGGGGACTGATGTTAGGAGGGTTCTTT.

This clonotype was found a few times. The V and J genes are TRBV9 and TRBJ2-1; weak D call: TRBD1 (6 bases). V was pared by 3 bases and J by 4 bases, with 14 bases between. CDR1 and CDR2 (germline): SGDLS, YYNGEE. The CDR3 sequence is 15 residues long. The CDR3 DNA is TGTGCCAGCAGCGAGGTGGACAGTGATTACAATGAGCAGTTCTTC. It translates to CASSEVDSDYNEQFF.

This clonotype was found a few times. The chain recombines TRBV5-1 with TRBJ2-1; D gene uncertain. V was shortened by 0 bases and J by 0 bases, with 10 bases between the two germline ends. CDR3 length: 16 amino acids. The germline V gene encodes CDR1 SGHRS and CDR2 YFSETQ. The CDR3 DNA is TGCGCCAGCAGCTTGGCCGTCTATAGCTCCTACAATGAGCAGTTCTTC. Its translation is CASSLAVYSSYNEQFF.

This clonotype has only a few counts. V gene TRBV20-1 combines with J gene TRBJ2-7, with D perhaps TRBD2 (5 bases). This CDR3 is 15 amino acids long. CDR1 and CDR2 (germline): DFQATT, SNEGSKA (reference sequence). V was pared by 1 base and J by 3 bases, with 16 bases between. The CDR3 loop is CSARGQLSGSYEQYF. CDR3 DNA: TGCAGTGCTAGAGGTCAACTGTCGGGGAGCTACGAGCAGTACTTC.

This clonotype came up many times. This chain connects TRBV7-9 to TRBJ2-6, with D hard to call. With 5 bases removed from V and 0 bases from J, the gap between germline ends came to 8 bases. The CDR3 is 15 residues long. Germline values: CDR1 SEHNR, CDR2 FQNEAQ (reference sequence). The CDR3 DNA reads TGTGCCAGCAGCGGATACAGCTCTGGGGCCAACGTCCTGACTTTC. Protein sequence: CASSGYSSGANVLTF.

V gene TRBV30 combines with J gene TRBJ2-6, with D tentatively TRBD1 (5 bases). V lost 2 bases, J lost 5 bases, and 13 bases lay in between. This CDR3 comprises 15 residues. The germline CDR1 and CDR2 sequences are GTSNPN and SVGIG (reference sequence). The CDR3 protein is CAWSPPGSWANVLTF. The CDR3 DNA reads as TGTGCCTGGAGTCCGCCAGGGTCGTGGGCCAACGTCCTGACTTTC. Using reference TRBV30 and TRBJ2-6 for the parts outside the CDR3, the full variable domain is SQTIHQWPATLVQPVGSPLSLECTVEGTSNPNLYWYRQAAGRGLQLLFYSVGIGQISSEVPQNLSASRPQDRQFILSSKKLLLSDSGFYLCAWSPPGSWANVLTFGAGSRLTVL.

On this clonotype: A clone one base away is much larger, so this may be a read error. V usage is TRBV6-1 and J usage is TRBJ1-5; possible D gene TRBD1, 5 bases. The CDR3 loop spans 12 amino acids. Germline-derived CDR1 and CDR2 are MNHNS and SASEGT. Here the CDR3 reads CVSGAENQPQHF. CDR3 in DNA: TGTGTCAGCGGGGCAGAAAATCAGCCCCAGCATTTT.

This clonotype was seen ten or more times. The chain carries TRBV19 and TRBJ1-1, with D perhaps matching TRBD1 (6 bases). CDR1 is LNHDA, CDR2 SQIVND, per germline (reference sequence). The V gene lost 4 bases and the J gene lost 1 base, with 13 bases spanning the gap. The CDR3 length is 15 residues. The CDR3 is CASSRETGWNTEAFF. Here the CDR3 DNA reads TGTGCCAGTAGTAGGGAGACAGGTTGGAACACTGAAGCTTTCTTT.

This clonotype was counted only a few times. J is TRBJ1-2 and V is TRBV3-1; D might be TRBD1 (5 bases). The length of the CDR3 is 16 residues. V lost 4 bases and J 6 bases, leaving 21 bases between the germline ends. Germline V gene sequence: CDR1 LGHDT, CDR2 YNNKEL (reference sequence). CDR3 coding DNA: TGTGCCAGCAGCCGAGTCCCGACAGCCGGTAGAGATGGCTACACCTTC. Translating it yields CASSRVPTAGRDGYTF.

The chain couples TRBV6-1 to TRBJ2-7; the match to TRBD2 covers 12 bases. Germline assignment: CDR1 MNHNS and CDR2 SASEGT. V lost 4 bases to trimming and J lost 2 bases; unmatched junction nucleotides: 3. This CDR3 spans 15 amino acids. This CDR3 is CASSVWTSGAYEQYF. For the CDR3, the DNA is TGTGCCAGCAGTGTGTGGACTAGCGGGGCCTACGAGCAGTACTTC.

The V call is TRBV27, the J call TRBJ2-7; 7 nucleotides agree with TRBD1. V lost 3 bases to trimming and J lost 4 bases; unmatched junction nucleotides: 6. The V gene's germline CDR1 is MNHEY and CDR2 SMNVEV (reference sequence). The CDR3 totals 14 residues. CDR3 bases: TGTGCCAGCAGTTTTACAGGGGCCCGATACGAGCAGTACTTC. Its translation is CASSFTGARYEQYF.

This clonotype showed up many times. The rearrangement joins TRBV6-5 to TRBJ1-1; TRBD1 matches 7 bases. Germline V gene sequence: CDR1 MNHEY, CDR2 SVGAGI. The CDR3 totals 12 residues. The V gene end was trimmed by 5 bases and the J gene end by 7 bases; junction bases not matched to a gene: 4. DNA of the CDR3: TGTGCCAGCAGTGACTGGGACAGTGAAGCTTTCTTT. This gives the protein CASSDWDSEAFF.

The sample holds many counts of this clonotype. V is TRBV20-1 and J is TRBJ1-4; TRBD1 is a possible D gene (5 bases). V lost 0 bases, J lost 8 bases, and 13 bases lay in between. Germline V gives CDR1 DFQATT, CDR2 SNEGSKA (reference sequence). The CDR3 is made up of 14 amino acids. The CDR3 DNA reads TGCAGTGCTAGAGATCAGGGCGGGTGGGAAAAACTGTTTTTT. It translates to CSARDQGGWEKLFF.

The V gene is TRBV29-1, the J gene TRBJ1-2; D is unresolved. Between the trimmed V and J ends, which lost 0 bases and 4 bases, there was a span of 9 bases. The CDR3 totals 13 residues. The germline CDR1 and CDR2 sequences are SQVTM and ANQGSEA. The CDR3 is CSVEEGNLYGYTF. The CDR3 DNA reads as TGCAGCGTTGAAGAAGGGAACCTCTATGGCTACACCTTC. Combining the CDR3 with reference TRBV29-1 and TRBJ1-2 gives the whole variable domain SAVISQKPSRDICQRGTSLTIQCQVDSQVTMMFWYRQQPGQSLTLIATANQGSEATYESGFVIDKFPISRPNLTFSTLTVSNMSPEDSSIYLCSVEEGNLYGYTFGSGTRLTVV.

The rearrangement uses TRBV4-2 and TRBJ2-3; 10 bases agree with TRBD2. The CDR3 has 17 residues. Losses at the gene ends were 1 base for V and 0 bases for J; bases not matched to a gene: 4. The germline V gene encodes CDR1 LGHNA and CDR2 YNFKEQ. CDR3 sequence reads: CASSQGTSGISTDTQYF. The CDR3, as DNA: TGTGCCAGCAGCCAAGGGACTAGCGGAATTAGCACAGATACGCAGTATTTT.

This rearrangement joins TRBV19 to TRBJ2-3, with 7 positions matching TRBD1. After removal of 4 bases from V and 2 bases from J, the junction contained 3 bases not matched to a gene. CDR1 is LNHDA, CDR2 SQIVND, per germline (reference sequence). The CDR3 runs to 14 residues. The CDR3 bases are TGTGCCAGTAGTACGAGGGGGCTCACAGATACGCAGTATTTT. Translation gives CASSTRGLTDTQYF.

There are many counts of this clonotype. The V call is TRBV29-1, the J call TRBJ2-1; a weak D match, TRBD1 (7 bases). The CDR3 has 14 residues. The V gene lost 7 bases and the J gene lost 5 bases, with 18 bases spanning the gap. Germline loops: CDR1 SQVTM, CDR2 ANQGSEA. The CDR3 reads CSANPRGANNEQFF. For the CDR3, the DNA is TGCAGCGCCAACCCCAGGGGGGCAAACAATGAGCAGTTCTTC.

In its sample, this clonotype was seen a few times. The genes are TRBV29-1 and TRBJ2-2; TRBD2 matches 7 bases. The CDR3 runs to 12 residues. CDR1 and CDR2 (germline): SQVTM, ANQGSEA. The V segment lost 4 bases and the J segment 6 bases; nucleotides outside the gene matches: 2. Here the CDR3 reads CSVVAGAGELFF. The CDR3 region has the DNA TGCAGCGTTGTGGCGGGAGCCGGGGAGCTGTTTTTT.

This clonotype was detected a few times. The V call is TRBV7-6, the J call TRBJ1-1, with D maybe TRBD1 (5 bases). Trimming stripped 0 bases from V and 2 bases from J, with 16 bases between. CDR1 is SGHVS and CDR2 is FNYEAQ in the germline V gene. CDR3 length: 17 amino acids. The chain's CDR3 is CASSLAQSAGENTEAFF. For the CDR3, the DNA is TGTGCCAGCAGCTTAGCTCAAAGCGCGGGGGAAAACACTGAAGCTTTCTTT.

This clonotype was seen a few times. V is TRBV30 and J is TRBJ2-4, with TRBD1 identical over 10 bases. The CDR3 loop spans 14 amino acids. Germline V lookup: CDR1 GTSNPN, CDR2 SVGIG (reference sequence). Trimming at V came to 5 bases and at J to 7 bases, leaving 8 bases not matched to a gene. The CDR3 bases are TGTGCCTGGGCCCTGGACAGGGGGATGAACATTCAGTACTTC. Translating gives CAWALDRGMNIQYF. Using reference TRBV30 and TRBJ2-4 for the parts outside the CDR3, the full variable domain is SQTIHQWPATLVQPVGSPLSLECTVEGTSNPNLYWYRQAAGRGLQLLFYSVGIGQISSEVPQNLSASRPQDRQFILSSKKLLLSDSGFYLCAWALDRGMNIQYFGAGTRLSVL.

The rearrangement joins TRBV12-5 to TRBJ2-2; a weak D match, TRBD2 (6 bases). The CDR3 contains 16 residues. The V and J ends lost 4 bases and 0 bases respectively, with 12 bases between them. Germline V gene lookup returns CDR1 LGHNT and CDR2 FRNRAP. Here the CDR3 reads CASGSGLRTNTGELFF. The CDR3 region has the DNA TGTGCTAGTGGTTCCGGACTAAGGACGAACACCGGGGAGCTGTTTTTT.

The chain carries TRBV13 and TRBJ2-1, with 12 bases fitting TRBD2. The CDR3 is 15 residues long. In germline, CDR1 is PRHDT, CDR2 FYEKMQ (reference sequence). Losses at the gene ends were 3 bases for V and 13 bases for J; bases not matched to a gene: 10. CDR3 loop: CASSLGTSGLGLQFF. The DNA of the CDR3 is TGTGCCAGCAGCTTGGGGACTAGCGGGCTAGGGCTTCAGTTCTTC. The whole variable domain, filled in from reference TRBV13 and TRBJ2-1, reads AAGVIQSPRHLIKEKRETATLKCYPIPRHDTVYWYQQGPGQDPQFLISFYEKMQSDKGSIPDRFSAQQFSDYHSELNMSSLELGDSALYFCASSLGTSGLGLQFFGPGTRLTVL.

The sample holds a few counts of this clonotype. The rearrangement uses TRBV7-8 and TRBJ2-1; the D is unclear. Trimming took off 4 bases at V and 1 base at J, with 5 bases between the two ends. This CDR3 spans 13 amino acids. Germline-derived CDR1 and CDR2 are SGHVS and FQNEAQ. CDR3 bases: TGTGCCAGCAGCTCAACTTCCTACAATGAGCAGTTCTTC. This sequence encodes CASSSTSYNEQFF.